The 29 T cell receptor beta chains below all came from one sample that was sequenced in a study of blood T cell repertoires in COVID-19. TCRdb's table, derived via immunoSEQ multiplex PCR, lists solely in-frame clones and lacks some. The sample has around 70,000 clones, roughly nine tenths seen once; the top ten hold around 7%. Sequencing input: peripheral blood. Receptors originate from a human donor in a cohort sampled during active COVID-19.

The V gene is TRBV3-1 (or the pseudogene TRBV3-2), the J gene TRBJ2-7; D call uncertain. CDR3 length: 14 residues. V shed 6 bases and J shed 0 bases, with 12 bases lying between them. Germline V lookup: CDR1 LGHDT, CDR2 YNNKEL (reference sequence). Here the CDR3 DNA reads TGTGCCAGCAGTGACTTATCGGACTCCTACGAGCAGTACTTC. Amino acid sequence: CASSDLSDSYEQYF.

The J gene is TRBJ2-1, the V gene TRBV7-2, with 9 bases identical to TRBD1. The CDR3 loop spans 16 amino acids. The germline V gene encodes CDR1 SGHTA and CDR2 FQGNSA. The V gene end was trimmed by 4 bases and the J gene end by 7 bases; junction bases not matched to a gene: 11. CDR3 DNA: TGTGCCAGCAGCTCCACCGGGACAGGGCTAGGAAATGAGCAGTTCTTC. It yields the protein CASSSTGTGLGNEQFF. The variable domain in full, completed from reference TRBV7-2 and TRBJ2-1, reads GAGVSQSPSNKVTEKGKDVELRCDPISGHTALYWYRQSLGQGLEFLIYFQGNSAPDKSGLPSDRFSAERTGGSVSTLTIQRTQQEDSAVYLCASSSTGTGLGNEQFFGPGTRLTVL.

V usage is TRBV5-1 and J usage is TRBJ2-2, with no clear D. The V gene's germline CDR1 is SGHRS and CDR2 YFSETQ. Trimming removed 0 bases from V and 0 bases from J, with 9 bases in between. The CDR3 runs 16 residues. The CDR3 spells CASSLVATSNTGELFF. In DNA, the CDR3 is TGCGCCAGCAGCTTGGTCGCAACTTCGAACACCGGGGAGCTGTTTTTT.

This chain joins TRBV30 and TRBJ1-6; tentative D call: TRBD1 (5 bases). CDR3 length equals 14 residues. Germline CDR1 is GTSNPN and CDR2 is SVGIG (reference sequence). V was shortened by 2 bases and J by 5 bases, with 10 bases between the two germline ends. The CDR3 DNA follows: TGTGCCTGGAGTCTAGGGGCCGATAATTCACCCCTCCACTTT. Translating gives CAWSLGADNSPLHF.

The table lists this clone with a count of one. The chain employs TRBV5-8 and TRBJ1-1; TRBD1 agrees at 8 bases. Trimming at V came to 2 bases and at J to 7 bases, leaving 10 bases not matched to a gene. The CDR3 totals 15 residues. Per the germline V gene, CDR1 is SGHTS and CDR2 is YDEGEE. CDR3 loop: CASSFSYDRGGEAFF. DNA for the CDR3: TGTGCCAGCAGCTTCTCCTATGACAGGGGAGGTGAAGCTTTCTTT. The entire variable domain, with the rest obtained from reference TRBV5-8 and TRBJ1-1, is as follows: EAGVTQSPTHLIKTRGQQATLRCSPISGHTSVYWYQQALGLGLQFLLWYDEGEERNRGNFPPRFSGRQFPNYSSELNVNALELEDSALYLCASSFSYDRGGEAFFGQGTRLTVV.

The chain joins TRBV18 to TRBJ1-2, with D possibly matching TRBD1 (6 bases). The CDR3 has 14 amino acids. V was trimmed by 4 bases and J by 2 bases, leaving 11 bases between them. Germline CDR1 reads KGHSH; CDR2 reads LQKENI. CDR3 nucleotides: TGTGCCAGCTCACGGACAGACGCAAACTATGGCTACACCTTC. This gives the protein CASSRTDANYGYTF.

The chain recombines TRBV3-1 (or the pseudogene TRBV3-2) with TRBJ2-7, with 9 bases lining up with TRBD1. Germline V gives CDR1 LGHDT, CDR2 YNNKEL (reference sequence). The CDR3 is 15 residues long. V lost 3 bases and J lost 6; bases outside the gene matches: 9. The CDR3 sequence is CASSQTGTGLGEQYF. The CDR3 nucleotides are TGTGCCAGCAGCCAGACCGGGACAGGGCTGGGCGAGCAGTACTTC.

This clone occurred once. This rearrangement joins TRBV7-2 to TRBJ2-7; 15 bases are a match to TRBD2. CDR3 size: 17 residues. CDR1 SGHTA and CDR2 FQGNSA come from the germline V gene. V lost 4 bases to trimming and J lost 6 bases; unmatched junction nucleotides: 10. The CDR3 bases are TGTGCCAGCAGCTCCACAAGGACTAGCGGGGGGGTACGCGAGCAGTACTTC. Its protein is CASSSTRTSGGVREQYF.

The chain uses TRBV19 and TRBJ2-1; 8 bases are shared with TRBD2. Germline CDR1 is LNHDA and CDR2 is SQIVND (reference sequence). CDR3 length: 15 residues. Trimming cost V 3 bases and J 6 bases; bases outside gene matches: 7. The CDR3 region has the DNA TGTGCCAGTAGTATGCAGGAGCGGGAGTTCAATGAGCAGTTCTTC. Translated: CASSMQEREFNEQFF.

This chain joins TRBV13 and TRBJ2-3, with D maybe TRBD2 (5 bases). In germline, CDR1 is PRHDT, CDR2 FYEKMQ (reference sequence). The V end was cut by 1 base, the J end by 2 bases, with 13 bases between. This CDR3 region has 16 residues. The CDR3 coding sequence is TGTGCCAGCAGCTTAGTAAGTTCGGGGAACACAGATACGCAGTATTTT. Translating gives CASSLVSSGNTDTQYF.

J is TRBJ2-7 and V is TRBV30; 8 positions match TRBD1. J lost 6 bases, V lost 3 bases, and 13 bases had no gene match. This CDR3 is 15 amino acids long. The germline CDR1 and CDR2 sequences are GTSNPN and SVGIG (reference sequence). The CDR3 DNA follows: TGTGCCTGGAGCCCGGACAGGGACCAGGGTCTCGAGCAGTACTTC. It specifies CAWSPDRDQGLEQYF.

The chain recombines TRBV2 with TRBJ1-5; D not resolved. The CDR3 loop spans 14 amino acids. From germline, CDR1 is SNHLY and CDR2 FYNNEI. V was trimmed by 8 bases and J by 0 bases, leaving 11 bases between them. CDR3 coding DNA: TGTGCCAGCCAATACTTATATAGCAATCAGCCCCAGCATTTT. As protein: CASQYLYSNQPQHF.

This chain connects TRBV7-9 to TRBJ2-1; D remains unclear. V lost 8 bases to trimming and J lost 8 bases, with 19 bases between them. Germline V gene sequence: CDR1 SEHNR, CDR2 FQNEAQ (reference sequence). This CDR3 comprises 14 residues. CDR3 sequence (DNA): TGTGCCAGCGGATTGGCAGGATATGTCCATGAGCAGTTCTTC. Protein product: CASGLAGYVHEQFF. The full variable domain, completed using reference TRBV7-9 and TRBJ2-1, is DTGVSQNPRHKITKRGQNVTFRCDPISEHNRLYWYRQTLGQGPEFLTYFQNEAQLEKSRLLSDRFSAERPKGSFSTLEIQRTEQGDSAMYLCASGLAGYVHEQFFGPGTRLTVL.

V is TRBV9 and J is TRBJ2-5, with 8 positions matching TRBD2. The CDR3 is made up of 15 amino acids. Losses at the gene ends were 3 bases for V and 4 bases for J; bases not matched to a gene: 8. Germline V gives CDR1 SGDLS, CDR2 YYNGEE. The CDR3 protein is CASSEREGLGETQYF. The CDR3, as DNA: TGTGCCAGCAGCGAACGGGAGGGTCTAGGAGAGACCCAGTACTTC.

V gene TRBV10-1 combines with J gene TRBJ2-5, with D perhaps TRBD1 (6 bases). The germline V gene has CDR1 WNHNN and CDR2 SYGVQD (reference sequence). The CDR3 is 14 amino acids. Between the trimmed V and J ends, which lost 3 bases and 5 bases, there was a span of 13 bases. The CDR3 DNA sequence: TGCGCCAGCAGTGATGCCAGGGGCGGGGAGACCCAGTACTTC. It is translated as CASSDARGGETQYF.

This chain uses TRBV6-6 with TRBJ1-2, with TRBD1 matching over 7 bases. V dropped 2 bases and J dropped 4; count of bases not matched to a gene: 4. The CDR3 has 14 residues. Germline V gene data show CDR1 as MNHNY and CDR2 as SVGAGI (reference sequence). The CDR3 bases are TGTGCCAGCAGTTACATGACAGGGATCTATGGCTACACCTTC. Protein product: CASSYMTGIYGYTF.

This clone was observed a handful of times. The V and J genes are TRBV3-1 (or the pseudogene TRBV3-2) and TRBJ2-1; tentative D call: TRBD2 (5 bases). V was clipped by 0 bases and J by 0 bases, with 9 bases between them. CDR1 is LGHDT and CDR2 is YNNKEL in the germline V gene (reference sequence). The CDR3 covers 16 residues. The chain's CDR3 is CASSQDPGSSYNEQFF. CDR3 bases: TGTGCCAGCAGCCAAGATCCGGGGAGCTCCTACAATGAGCAGTTCTTC.

The J gene is TRBJ1-4, the V gene TRBV19; 9 nucleotides match TRBD1. V trimming: 4 bases; J trimming: 6 bases; junction bases outside the gene matches: 6. Looked up from germline, CDR1 is LNHDA and CDR2 is SQIVND (reference sequence). This CDR3 is built from 15 residues. CDR3 sequence: CASSTGDREDEKLFF. In DNA, the CDR3 is TGTGCCAGTAGTACGGGGGACAGGGAGGATGAAAAACTGTTTTTT.

The chain recombines TRBV29-1 with TRBJ2-7; 8 bases are shared with TRBD2. The CDR3 contains 16 residues. Per germline, CDR1 SQVTM and CDR2 ANQGSEA. V shed 6 bases and J 2 bases; nucleotides not matched to a gene: 15. The CDR3 DNA sequence: TGCAGCGTGGGAGGCAGGGTGTCGGGGGGGCCCTACGAGCAGTACTTC. Translating it yields CSVGGRVSGGPYEQYF.

The chain employs TRBV5-8 and TRBJ1-5; no firm D call. Germline V gene data show CDR1 as SGHTS and CDR2 as YDEGEE. Trimming stripped 4 bases from V and 4 bases from J, with 21 bases between. This CDR3 spans 17 amino acids. The CDR3 DNA is TGTGCCAGCAGCCCTGCCGACGACGGGGTAGGAAATCAGCCCCAGCATTTT. This codes for CASSPADDGVGNQPQHF.

The chain couples TRBV18 to TRBJ2-5; 15 nucleotides align to TRBD2. The junction had 1 base not matched to a gene; V was cut back by 0 bases and J by 2 bases. Per germline, CDR1 KGHSH and CDR2 LQKENI. This CDR3 has 17 residues. This CDR3 is CASSPPGLAGGQETQYF. The CDR3, as DNA: TGTGCCAGCTCACCACCCGGACTAGCGGGGGGGCAAGAGACCCAGTACTTC. The full variable domain, completed using reference TRBV18 and TRBJ2-5, is NAGVMQNPRHLVRRRGQEARLRCSPMKGHSHVYWYRQLPEEGLKFMVYLQKENIIDESGMPKERFSAEFPKEGPSILRIQQVVRGDSAAYFCASSPPGLAGGQETQYFGPGTRLLVL.

The chain has TRBV18 and TRBJ1-2; D might be TRBD1 (5 bases). V lost 2 bases and J lost 4, with 14 bases in between. Germline V CDR1 and CDR2: KGHSH, LQKENI. The CDR3 consists of 15 residues. The CDR3 sequence is CASSPTQGGGYGYTF. CDR3 in DNA: TGTGCCAGCTCACCAACCCAGGGCGGGGGCTATGGCTACACCTTC.

This clone came up once. The V gene is TRBV5-5, the J gene TRBJ2-3, with D maybe TRBD2 (5 bases). The CDR3 is 15 residues long. CDR1 is SGHKS and CDR2 is YYEKEE in the germline V gene (reference sequence). V was shortened by 3 bases and J by 2 bases, with 13 bases between the two germline ends. CDR3 loop: CASSSPTGSTDTQYF. For the CDR3, the DNA is TGTGCCAGCAGCTCCCCAACGGGGTCCACAGATACGCAGTATTTT.

The V call is TRBV6-1, the J call TRBJ2-1; 10 bases map to TRBD2. CDR1 is MNHNS, CDR2 SASEGT, per germline. This CDR3 spans 15 amino acids. With 2 bases clipped from V and 2 bases from J, the junction kept 0 bases outside the gene matches. Here the CDR3 reads CASSELAGAYNEQFF. CDR3 bases: TGTGCCAGCAGTGAACTAGCGGGAGCCTACAATGAGCAGTTCTTC.

The sample holds a few counts of this clone. V and J are TRBV2 and TRBJ1-4, with 12 bases aligning to TRBD1. The ends lost 6 bases at V and 8 bases at J; junction bases unmatched: 10. Germline lookup yields CDR1 SNHLY and CDR2 FYNNEI. The CDR3 runs 16 residues. CDR3 loop: CASRTPGQGAGEKLFF. The CDR3 DNA follows: TGTGCCAGCAGGACACCGGGACAGGGGGCGGGAGAAAAACTGTTTTTT.

A word on this clone: Other nucleotide sequences from this sample produce the same CDR3. The chain joins TRBV5-1 to TRBJ1-1, with a weak D call TRBD1 (6 bases). The CDR3 runs to 14 residues. Germline V gives CDR1 SGHRS, CDR2 YFSETQ. V dropped 5 bases and J dropped 1 base, with 12 bases sitting between them. The CDR3 is CASSPSTGNTEAFF. The CDR3 DNA reads as TGCGCCAGCAGTCCCTCGACAGGGAACACTGAAGCTTTCTTT.

The chain employs TRBV3-1 (or the pseudogene TRBV3-2) and TRBJ2-7, with D unresolved. This CDR3 has 14 amino acids. CDR1 LGHDT and CDR2 YNNKEL come from the germline V gene (reference sequence). V was shortened by 0 bases and J by 0 bases, with 6 bases between the two germline ends. The chain's CDR3 is CASSQETNSYEQYF. CDR3 in DNA: TGTGCCAGCAGCCAAGAGACAAACTCCTACGAGCAGTACTTC.

This clone occurred once. This chain joins TRBV19 and TRBJ2-5, with TRBD2 matching over 7 bases. The CDR3 is made up of 15 amino acids. With 2 bases clipped from V and 2 bases from J, the junction kept 5 bases outside the gene matches. Per germline, CDR1 LNHDA and CDR2 SQIVND (reference sequence). The CDR3 is CASSIWGTTQETQYF. The CDR3 nucleotides read TGTGCCAGTAGTATATGGGGGACTACTCAAGAGACCCAGTACTTC.

The genes are TRBV7-3 and TRBJ2-1; 7 bases are shared with TRBD2. Germline CDR1 reads SGHTA; CDR2 reads FQGTGA. The CDR3 runs 16 residues. V trimming: 3 bases; J trimming: 5 bases; junction bases outside the gene matches: 10. CDR3 sequence: CASSFSGGRVNNEQFF. For the CDR3, the DNA is TGTGCCAGCAGCTTCTCCGGGGGGAGGGTAAACAATGAGCAGTTCTTC. Full variable domain (remainder filled in from reference TRBV7-3 and TRBJ2-1): GAGVSQTPSNKVTEKGKYVELRCDPISGHTALYWYRQSLGQGPEFLIYFQGTGAADDSGLPNDRFFAVRPEGSVSTLKIQRTERGDSAVYLCASSFSGGRVNNEQFFGPGTRLTVL.